The T cell receptor beta chain described here comes from a study of T-cell memory formation after mild COVID-19. Overall study context: In these data, TCR clusters were largely donor specific. Findings of the study overall: The pre-infection memory compartment contained some responding clones, suggesting cross-reactive memory joined. CD4+ contracting clones lay mainly in CM and EM, CD8+ ones in EMRA.

A 5'RACE reaction primed in the constant segment made cDNA libraries of TCR alpha and TCR beta, and these carried sample barcodes and UMIs. TCRdb reprocessed the 5' RACE reads with MiXCR, giving one entry per CDR3 protein. The table shows a few hundred thousand distinct CDR3 sequences, with approximately 27% occurring only once. This CDR3 has 16 amino acids. Trimming stripped 2 bases from V and 14 bases from J, with 22 bases between. The germline gives CDR1 MNHEY, CDR2 SMNVEV (reference sequence). This clonotype has more than one count but fewer than ten. The antigen remains undetermined. What was sequenced was PBMCs or a T cell subset sorted from them (not recorded which). This TCR came from an adult woman who had mild COVID-19 (a few samples of this study predate the infection). Cell type and time point are not known. The V and J genes are TRBV27 and TRBJ1-6; a possible D gene is TRBD1 (5 bases). CDR3 coding DNA: TGTGCCAGCAGTTTAGTTGCCCGAGGTGGGGCGCGCACCCTCCACTTT. As protein: CASSLVARGGARTLHF.